This T cell receptor beta chain was documented in a study of tumor and adjacent non-tumor tissue in lung cancer. Comment on this clonotype: The junction does not match germline at one end; this may be a read error.

The template was RNA from unsorted bulk tissue. Distant lung tissue was collected more than 3 cm away from the tumor edge. TCRbeta libraries were built with three rounds of nested PCR, modified from ARM-PCR. TCRdb analysed the multiplex PCR reads with MiXCR anew, one entry per CDR3 protein. The top ten hold almost 40% of the sample, which has under 85,000 distinct CDR3 sequences, 76% seen once. The CDR3 runs to 15 residues. Germline-derived CDR1 and CDR2 are SGHNT and YYREEE (reference sequence). This sequence originates from a man aged 65 to 79 with non-small cell lung cancer. The sequencing sample was made of distant non-tumor lung tissue. The rearrangement uses TRBV5-4 and TRBJ2-1; D remains unclear. The CDR3 region is CASSLYAVGRNERFF. The DNA of the CDR3 is TGTGCCAGCAGCTTGTACGCGGTGGGTAGGAATGAGCGGTTCTTC.